One and the same sample provided the 25 T cell receptor beta chains below, sequenced in a study of T-cell reconstitution after alpha-beta-depleted transplantation in children. Library preparation (for TCRbeta) was performed with unique molecular identifiers. Using its own MiXCR run on the PCR reads, TCRdb lists one record per CDR3 protein. The sample holds around 200,000 distinct CDR3 sequences, roughly 11% seen once. The specimen comprised PBMCs, sampled before TCRalphabeta/CD19-depleted stem cell transplant. The receptors were sampled from a child under two years old with acute myeloid leukemia, due to receive a stem cell transplant.

This clonotype has only a few counts. The chain couples TRBV12-3 or TRBV12-4 to TRBJ1-5, with 8 bases fitting TRBD1. CDR3 length equals 14 residues. V was pared by 5 bases and J by 4 bases, with 4 bases of the junction left unmatched. CDR3 residues: CASSRQGRNQPQHF. The CDR3 bases are TGTGCCAGCAGTCGACAGGGGCGAAATCAGCCCCAGCATTTT.

This clonotype showed up many times. This chain connects TRBV7-2 to TRBJ2-5; 9 nucleotides match TRBD2. The germline CDR1 and CDR2 sequences are SGHTA and FQGNSA. CDR3 size: 14 residues. The ends lost 0 bases at V and 5 bases at J; junction bases unmatched: 1. The CDR3 DNA reads TGTGCCAGCAGCTTAGCGCGGGGGGGGGAGACCCAGTACTTC. Its protein product is CASSLARGGETQYF.

The V gene is TRBV5-5, the J gene TRBJ2-6; D perhaps matches TRBD2 (5 bases). Germline V gene data show CDR1 as SGHKS and CDR2 as YYEKEE (reference sequence). This CDR3 has 18 residues. V lost 7 bases to trimming and J lost 0 bases, with 20 bases between them. The CDR3 sequence: CASGLGLPGSSGANVLTF. The CDR3 DNA is TGTGCCAGCGGCCTTGGGCTCCCTGGGAGCTCTGGGGCCAACGTCCTGACTTTC.

This clonotype was detected ten times or more. J is TRBJ2-3 and V is TRBV12-3 or TRBV12-4; D is perhaps TRBD2 (5 bases). The CDR3 length is 13 residues. Deletions cut 6 bases from V and 2 bases from J, with 9 bases between. In nucleotides, the CDR3 is TGTGCCAGCAGGACTACCCCCACAGATACGCAGTATTTT. Amino acids: CASRTTPTDTQYF.

This clonotype was counted ten times or more. The chain carries TRBV13 and TRBJ1-2; 8 nucleotides match TRBD1. The CDR3 totals 16 residues. Germline V lookup: CDR1 PRHDT, CDR2 FYEKMQ (reference sequence). J gave up 4 bases and V 8 bases, and 15 bases lay outside the gene matches. The CDR3 DNA reads TGTGCCAGCTCTAGGACAGGGACAATCGGGGGCTATGGCTACACCTTC. Its protein product is CASSRTGTIGGYGYTF. The full variable domain, its missing parts supplied by reference TRBV13 and TRBJ1-2, is AAGVIQSPRHLIKEKRETATLKCYPIPRHDTVYWYQQGPGQDPQFLISFYEKMQSDKGSIPDRFSAQQFSDYHSELNMSSLELGDSALYFCASSRTGTIGGYGYTFGSGTRLTVV.

The rearrangement joins TRBV29-1 to TRBJ2-3; unclear D gene. There are 12 residues in the CDR3. The germline V gene has CDR1 SQVTM and CDR2 ANQGSEA. V was shortened by 7 bases and J by 6 bases, with 14 bases between the two germline ends. The DNA for the CDR3 is TGCAGCGCCTCGTTTTTTGCCGATACGCAGTATTTT. It yields the protein CSASFFADTQYF.

This clonotype has ten or more counts. This rearrangement joins TRBV7-2 to TRBJ2-1; 13 positions match TRBD2. The V segment lost 4 bases and the J segment 5 bases; nucleotides outside the gene matches: 5. CDR3 size: 16 residues. Looked up from germline, CDR1 is SGHTA and CDR2 is FQGNSA. This CDR3 is CASSSRTSGSHNEQFF. CDR3 sequence (DNA): TGTGCCAGCAGCTCGAGGACTAGCGGGAGCCACAATGAGCAGTTCTTC. Full variable domain (remainder filled in from reference TRBV7-2 and TRBJ2-1): GAGVSQSPSNKVTEKGKDVELRCDPISGHTALYWYRQSLGQGLEFLIYFQGNSAPDKSGLPSDRFSAERTGGSVSTLTIQRTQQEDSAVYLCASSSRTSGSHNEQFFGPGTRLTVL.

This clonotype was counted at least ten times. The chain employs TRBV27 and TRBJ1-1; D might be TRBD1 (5 bases). Germline V gene sequence: CDR1 MNHEY, CDR2 SMNVEV (reference sequence). This CDR3 contains 15 residues. V shed 7 bases and J shed 1 base, with 16 bases lying between them. CDR3 coding DNA: TGTGCCAGCACCCCCTCAGGGTTGGGGAACACTGAAGCTTTCTTT. As protein: CASTPSGLGNTEAFF.

The sample holds many counts of this clonotype. V usage is TRBV2 and J usage is TRBJ2-3; no reliable D call. The germline V and J ends were trimmed by 10 bases and 1 base, with 18 bases remaining between them. CDR1 and CDR2 from the germline V gene are SNHLY and FYNNEI. The CDR3 runs to 15 residues. The DNA of the CDR3 is TGTGCCATCCCTGAGCGCGGTACTGGCACAGATACGCAGTATTTT. Translated: CAIPERGTGTDTQYF. Full variable domain (rest looked up from reference TRBV2 and TRBJ2-3): EPEVTQTPSHQVTQMGQEVILRCVPISNHLYFYWYRQILGQKVEFLVSFYNNEISEKSEIFDDQFSVERPDGSNFTLKIRSTKLEDSAMYFCAIPERGTGTDTQYFGPGTRLTVL.

A few counts support this clonotype. The chain recombines TRBV20-1 with TRBJ1-4; 8 bases match TRBD1. Germline V gene data show CDR1 as DFQATT and CDR2 as SNEGSKA (reference sequence). CDR3 length: 15 amino acids. V shed 3 bases, J shed 11 bases, and the junction held 14 bases outside the gene matches. The CDR3 loop is CSARSPDRARDKLFF. The CDR3 region has the DNA TGCAGTGCTAGGTCCCCGGACAGGGCTCGGGATAAACTGTTTTTT.

This clonotype turned up a few times. The rearrangement links TRBV27 to TRBJ2-1; 11 bases line up with TRBD2. This CDR3 is built from 15 residues. The ends lost 6 bases at V and 9 bases at J; junction bases unmatched: 10. Germline lookup yields CDR1 MNHEY and CDR2 SMNVEV (reference sequence). CDR3 in DNA: TGTGCCAGCAGGCCTATAGCGGGAGGGCGGTTTGAGCAGTTCTTC. As protein: CASRPIAGGRFEQFF.

Concerning this clonotype itself: Since the CDR3 does not end with the conserved phenylalanine or tryptophan, this likely comes from a read error. The V and J genes are TRBV7-6 and TRBJ2-2, with a possible D match to TRBD2 (5 bases). CDR1 and CDR2 (germline): SGHVS, FNYEAQ. CDR3 size: 18 residues. This CDR3 is CASSLLRFEGPNTWELFY. CDR3 sequence (DNA): TGTGCCAGCAGCTTATTACGATTCGAGGGCCCGAACACCTGGGAGCTGTTTTAT.

At least ten counts were recorded for this clonotype. This chain connects TRBV11-2 to TRBJ2-1, with 12 nucleotides matching TRBD1. V lost 5 bases, J lost 4 bases, and 9 bases stayed unmatched. The CDR3 has 17 residues. Germline V CDR1 and CDR2: SGHAT, FQNNGV. The DNA for the CDR3 is TGTGCCAGCAGCCGAATCGGGACAGGGGGCCGTTACAATGAGCAGTTCTTC. Protein product: CASSRIGTGGRYNEQFF.

The sample holds many counts of this clonotype. CDR3 sequence (DNA): TGTGCCAGCAGGCTACAGAAACCTGAAAAACTGTTTTTT. Translation gives CASRLQKPEKLFF. The chain links TRBV28 to TRBJ1-4; D is ambiguous. There are 13 residues in the CDR3. Trimming removed 6 bases at V and 7 bases at J, with 12 bases between. CDR1 is MDHEN, CDR2 SYDVKM, per germline.

This clonotype was seen at least ten times. This chain joins TRBV24-1 and TRBJ2-2, with 7 bases identical to TRBD2. Per germline, CDR1 KGHDR and CDR2 SFDVKD. The CDR3 consists of 14 residues. V shed 8 bases, J shed 9 bases, and the junction held 11 bases outside the gene matches. The CDR3 DNA sequence: TGTGCCACCAAGAAGACTAGCCAGAAAAGGGAGCTGTTTTTT. This sequence encodes CATKKTSQKRELFF.

As for this clonotype: One end of the junction does not line up with germline, which may come from a read error. The chain has TRBV5-6 and TRBJ1-1; D gene uncertain. This CDR3 is built from 13 residues. Germline lookup yields CDR1 SGHDT and CDR2 YYEEEE. CDR3 sequence reads: CACSLGSNTEAFF. The DNA of the CDR3 is TGTGCCTGCAGCTTGGGTTCGAACACTGAAGCTTTCTTT.

This clonotype came up many times. J is TRBJ2-7 and V is TRBV19, with D possibly matching TRBD2 (6 bases). V lost 6 bases to trimming and J lost 2 bases, with 17 bases between them. CDR1 and CDR2 (germline): LNHDA, SQIVND (reference sequence). The length of the CDR3 is 15 residues. DNA of the CDR3: TGTGCCAGTAGCCCCCTGGAGGGCACAACCTACGAGCAGTACTTC. As protein: CASSPLEGTTYEQYF. Complete variable domain (other parts from reference TRBV19 and TRBJ2-7): DGGITQSPKYLFRKEGQNVTLSCEQNLNHDAMYWYRQDPGQGLRLIYYSQIVNDFQKGDIAEGYSVSREKKESFPLTVTSAQKNPTAFYLCASSPLEGTTYEQYFGPGTRLTVT.

This clonotype has ten or more counts. The chain carries TRBV28 and TRBJ1-4; D not resolved. V lost 7 bases, J lost 11 bases, and 17 bases lay in between. CDR3 length equals 13 residues. Germline V lookup: CDR1 MDHEN, CDR2 SYDVKM. The CDR3 spells CASTLPTVGKLFF. CDR3 nucleotide sequence: TGTGCCAGCACCCTTCCCACCGTGGGGAAACTGTTTTTT.

This clonotype was detected many times. The chain links TRBV12-3 or TRBV12-4 to TRBJ2-5, with 7 bases matching TRBD1. The CDR3 length is 13 residues. Trimming at V came to 3 bases and at J to 7 bases, leaving 5 bases not matched to a gene. The CDR3 sequence is CASSFQGVLTQYF. The CDR3 region has the DNA TGTGCCAGCAGTTTCCAGGGGGTCCTGACCCAGTACTTC.

There are many counts of this clonotype. The V gene is TRBV28, the J gene TRBJ2-6; D unclear. With 3 bases removed from V and 0 bases from J, the gap between germline ends came to 6 bases. Germline CDR1 MDHEN, CDR2 SYDVKM. The CDR3 is made up of 15 amino acids. CDR3 nucleotides: TGTGCCAGCAGTTTGGGTCTCTCTGGGGCCAACGTCCTGACTTTC. This gives the protein CASSLGLSGANVLTF.

This clonotype was detected many times. The chain carries TRBV10-3 and TRBJ2-7; TRBD1 matches at 9 bases. CDR3 size: 15 residues. The germline gives CDR1 ENHRY, CDR2 SYGVKD. Trimming removed 3 bases from V and 3 bases from J; junction bases left unmatched: 6. This chain's CDR3 is CAISDLGTGFYEQYF. The CDR3 DNA is TGTGCCATCAGTGACCTCGGGACAGGGTTCTACGAGCAGTACTTC.

Many counts were recorded for this clonotype. The genes are TRBV7-2 and TRBJ2-3, with 9 nucleotides matching TRBD2. Per the germline V gene, CDR1 is SGHTA and CDR2 is FQGNSA. With V trimmed by 1 base and J by 1 base, 6 bases remained unmatched. The CDR3 runs 17 residues. The DNA for the CDR3 is TGTGCCAGCAGCTTAGAGATCCTAGCGGGACGCACAGATACGCAGTATTTT. Protein: CASSLEILAGRTDTQYF.

The gene calls are TRBV12-3 or TRBV12-4 and TRBJ1-5, with a weak D call TRBD1 (5 bases). CDR3 length: 16 residues. The ends were cut back, 5 bases at V and 4 bases at J, with 18 bases in the middle. CDR3 in amino acids: CASSPGAGLPNQPQHF. CDR3 coding DNA: TGTGCCAGCAGTCCCGGAGCGGGACTACCAAATCAGCCCCAGCATTTT.

This clonotype came up many times. This chain links TRBV5-5 with TRBJ1-4; D is unresolved. Per germline, CDR1 SGHKS and CDR2 YYEKEE (reference sequence). The CDR3 runs 13 residues. Trimming cost V 5 bases and J 8 bases, with 13 bases left between them. The CDR3 region has the DNA TGTGCCAGCAGGAGTGGAAGAGGGGAAAAACTGTTTTTT. Amino acid sequence: CASRSGRGEKLFF.

This clonotype was counted at least ten times. The rearrangement uses TRBV29-1 and TRBJ2-5; D unresolved. Germline CDR1 is SQVTM and CDR2 is ANQGSEA. There are 8 residues in the CDR3. V gave up 6 bases and J gave up 10 bases, with 6 bases separating them. The CDR3 coding sequence is TGCAGCGTGGGCAACCAGTACTTC. It specifies CSVGNQYF.